This is a list of T cell receptor beta chains from one sample in a study of blood T cell repertoires in COVID-19. Profiling relied on immunoSEQ multiplex PCR, and the TCRdb table lists in-frame clones only, not all of them. Altogether some 250,000 clones are present, roughly 86% being singletons, with the ten largest covering about 2.9%. The sample comprised peripheral blood. The receptors stem from a woman aged 25 to 45 who had recovered from COVID-19. CDR3s include the opening cysteine and the closing phenylalanine or tryptophan. Each record gives: D gene, J gene, clone size, V gene, CDR3 protein, CDR3 DNA. D genes are given only for firm matches. Size is omitted from some rows. Given values are once, few, many or a class for expanded clones.

D: TRBD1; J: TRBJ2-7; size: NA; V: TRBV11-2; CDR3: CASSLRQGEYEQYF; DNA: TGTGCCAGCAGCTTACGACAGGGGGAATACGAGCAGTACTTC
D: NA; J: TRBJ2-3; size: NA; V: TRBV7-6; CDR3: CASSLVGGGTDTQYF; DNA: TGTGCCAGCAGCTTAGTTGGGGGCGGCACAGATACGCAGTATTTT
D: NA; J: TRBJ1-3; size: NA; V: TRBV18; CDR3: CASSPPLEGLSGNTIYF; DNA: TGTGCCAGCTCACCACCGTTAGAGGGCCTCTCAGGAAACACCATATATTTT
D: NA; J: TRBJ2-1; size: NA; V: TRBV2; CDR3: CASSAGPYNEQFF; DNA: TGTGCCAGCAGCGCAGGGCCCTACAATGAGCAGTTCTTC
D: TRBD1; J: TRBJ1-1; size: NA; V: TRBV19; CDR3: CASSIDRDRVARANTEAFF; DNA: TGTGCCAGTAGTATAGACCGGGACAGGGTGGCCCGCGCGAACACTGAAGCTTTCTTT
D: NA; J: TRBJ2-5; size: NA; V: TRBV4-2; CDR3: CASSQDSGTNLGSQETQYF; DNA: TGTGCCAGCAGCCAAGATTCCGGGACAAACCTCGGGTCGCAAGAGACCCAGTACTTC
D: NA; J: TRBJ2-2; size: NA; V: TRBV12-3/TRBV12-4; CDR3: CASRLDWELFF; DNA: TGTGCCAGCAGACTGGACTGGGAGCTGTTTTTT
D: TRBD2; J: TRBJ2-5; size: NA; V: TRBV2; CDR3: CASSDTLAGEETQYF; DNA: TGTGCCAGCAGTGATACCCTAGCGGGGGAGGAGACCCAGTACTTC
D: TRBD1; J: TRBJ1-1; size: few; V: TRBV5-4; CDR3: CASSLRQGATFEAFF; DNA: TGTGCCAGCAGCTTACGACAGGGGGCGACGTTTGAAGCTTTCTTT
D: TRBD2; J: TRBJ2-5; size: NA; V: TRBV30; CDR3: CAWSVRGTSGGPLGGETQYF; DNA: TGTGCCTGGAGTGTACGCGGGACTAGCGGGGGCCCCTTGGGGGGAGAGACCCAGTACTTC
D: TRBD1; J: TRBJ2-1; size: NA; V: TRBV7-9; CDR3: CASSFGQGIYNEQFF; DNA: TGTGCCAGCAGCTTCGGACAGGGTATTTACAATGAGCAGTTCTTC
D: NA; J: TRBJ1-5; size: NA; V: TRBV5-6; CDR3: CASSLGGGASQPQHF; DNA: TGTGCCAGCAGCTTGGGGGGAGGTGCGTCTCAGCCCCAGCATTTT
D: NA; J: TRBJ2-7; size: NA; V: TRBV4-1; CDR3: CASSQDQSYEQYF; DNA: TGCGCCAGCAGCCAAGACCAATCCTACGAGCAGTACTTC
D: TRBD1; J: TRBJ1-1; size: NA; V: TRBV5-4; CDR3: CASKETGYTEAFF; DNA: TGTGCCAGCAAGGAGACAGGGTATACTGAAGCTTTCTTT
D: TRBD1; J: TRBJ2-1; size: NA; V: TRBV3-1/TRBV3-2; CDR3: CASSPLGQGSYNEQFF; DNA: TGTGCCAGCAGCCCTCTCGGACAGGGCTCCTACAATGAGCAGTTCTTC
D: TRBD1; J: TRBJ2-7; size: NA; V: TRBV29-1; CDR3: CSVIGQGAYEQYF; DNA: TGCAGCGTTATTGGACAGGGGGCTTACGAGCAGTACTTC
D: TRBD1; J: TRBJ2-1; size: NA; V: TRBV27; CDR3: CASSSGQGLRGEQFF; DNA: TGTGCCAGCAGTTCCGGACAGGGTTTAAGAGGTGAGCAGTTCTTC
D: NA; J: TRBJ2-7; size: NA; V: TRBV2; CDR3: CASSEQGTLSYEQYF; DNA: TGTGCCAGCAGTGAACAGGGTACCCTCTCCTACGAGCAGTACTTC